Below are 19 T cell receptor beta chains sequenced from a single sample in a study of regulatory T cells in long-lasting Graves disease. Time point noted: newly diagnosed GD, antithyroid drugs for less than 3 months. RNA from PBMCs was the source of the TCR library. Construction of the TCR beta libraries employed iRepertoire HTBI primers in conjunction with Arm-PCR of CDR3 regions. TCRdb used MiXCR to reprocess the multiplex PCR reads, holding one entry per CDR3 protein. The sample yields 200,000 to 250,000 distinct CDR3 sequences, around 19% seen once. These same data were also listed under a study on T cells in Graves' hyperthyroidism and ophthalmopathy.

The source material was peripheral blood mononuclear cells (PBMCs), sampled at new diagnosis, from a patient treated with antithyroid drugs. The receptors come from a woman aged 25 to 45 with Graves disease.

There are many counts of this clonotype. The rearrangement uses TRBV10-3 and TRBJ1-2; D is possibly TRBD1 (6 bases). The V and J ends lost 6 bases and 3 bases respectively, with 26 bases between them. The CDR3 consists of 18 residues. Germline loops: CDR1 ENHRY, CDR2 SYGVKD. The CDR3 nucleotides are TGTGCCATCAGGATTACAGGGTCCCCCAAGGAAACCCACTATGGCTACACCTTC. This encodes CAIRITGSPKETHYGYTF.

This clonotype was picked up many times. The chain links TRBV28 to TRBJ2-7; D is possibly TRBD1 (6 bases). Between the trimmed V and J ends, which lost 3 bases and 5 bases, there was a span of 17 bases. Per the germline V gene, CDR1 is MDHEN and CDR2 is SYDVKM. The CDR3 spans 15 residues. CDR3 coding DNA: TGTGCCAGCAGTTTTAGGGCAGGGGTATACCACGAGCAGTACTTC. Its protein is CASSFRAGVYHEQYF.

This chain joins TRBV5-5 and TRBJ1-2; D uncertain. Germline CDR1 reads SGHKS; CDR2 reads YYEKEE (reference sequence). The CDR3 extends over 15 amino acids. V was pared by 3 bases and J by 0 bases, with 12 bases between. In nucleotides, the CDR3 is TGTGCCAGCAGCTCCCCTCCGAGTGCTAACTATGGCTACACCTTC. It encodes CASSSPPSANYGYTF.

Comments on this clonotype: A far larger clone is off by one base, so a read error is likely. V gene TRBV27 combines with J gene TRBJ1-2; D remains ambiguous. In germline, CDR1 is MNHEY, CDR2 SMNVEV (reference sequence). V lost 5 bases, J lost 8 bases, and 12 bases lay in between. The length of the CDR3 is 12 residues. CDR3 coding DNA: TGTGCCAGCAGTGATTTTAGCGTCGGCTACACCTTC. This encodes CASSDFSVGYTF.

This clonotype was detected ten times or more. This rearrangement joins TRBV11-3 to TRBJ2-3; 11 bases are shared with TRBD2. The J segment lost 5 bases and the V segment lost 0 bases, leaving 10 bases of the junction unmatched. CDR3 length equals 18 residues. Looked up from germline, CDR1 is SGHNT and CDR2 is YENEEA. The CDR3: CASSLDPVAGGPGDTQYF. The CDR3 DNA reads TGTGCCAGCAGCTTAGATCCGGTAGCGGGGGGGCCAGGAGATACGCAGTATTTT. The entire variable domain, with the rest obtained from reference TRBV11-3 and TRBJ2-3, is as follows: EAGVVQSPRYKIIEKKQPVAFWCNPISGHNTLYWYLQNLGQGPELLIRYENEEAVDDSQLPKDRFSAERLKGVDSTLKIQPAELGDSAVYLCASSLDPVAGGPGDTQYFGPGTRLTVL.

This clonotype appeared many times. The chain employs TRBV27 and TRBJ1-6, with D possibly TRBD1 on 6 matching bases. V was trimmed by 7 bases and J by 5 bases, leaving 9 bases between them. CDR1 MNHEY and CDR2 SMNVEV come from the germline V gene (reference sequence). CDR3 size: 13 residues. Here the CDR3 reads CASKQGDNSPLHF. CDR3 nucleotides: TGTGCCAGCAAACAGGGTGATAATTCACCCCTCCACTTT.

This clonotype was seen at least ten times. One junction end disagrees with the germline gene, perhaps due to a read error. This chain connects TRBV11-3 to TRBJ2-2; D is unclear. The CDR3 sequence is 11 residues long. CDR1 and CDR2 from the germline V gene are SGHNT and YENEEA. In nucleotides, the CDR3 is TGTGCCAGCAACTTACTGGGGGAGCTGTTTTTT. The encoded protein is CASNLLGELFF.

This clonotype appeared a few times. The gene calls are TRBV6-1 and TRBJ2-2, with 7 bases that match TRBD2. This CDR3 contains 15 residues. V shed 6 bases, J shed 5 bases, and the junction held 9 bases outside the gene matches. The germline gives CDR1 MNHNS, CDR2 SASEGT. The CDR3 nucleotides read TGTGCCAGCAGACCTGGGACTACGGGGACCGGGGAGCTGTTTTTT. Protein product: CASRPGTTGTGELFF.

As to this clonotype: A much bigger clone sits one base away, suggesting this may be a read error. This chain uses TRBV7-8 with TRBJ1-4, with D possibly being TRBD1 (5 bases). Germline CDR1 and CDR2: SGHVS and FQNEAQ. Trimming removed 4 bases at V and 7 bases at J, with 25 bases between. This CDR3 spans 18 amino acids. The CDR3 here is CASSSVREGRNPTEKLFF. The CDR3 DNA reads as TGTGCCAGCAGCTCAGTACGAGAGGGGCGGAATCCTACTGAAAAACTGTTTTTT.

This clonotype was recorded only once. J is TRBJ1-2 and V is TRBV28, with TRBD1 matching over 11 bases. The CDR3 is 14 amino acids. The V segment lost 6 bases and the J segment 7 bases; nucleotides outside the gene matches: 7. The germline CDR1 and CDR2 sequences are MDHEN and SYDVKM. CDR3 sequence reads: CASSPGQGASGYTF. CDR3 in DNA: TGTGCCAGCAGCCCCGGACAGGGGGCAAGTGGCTACACCTTC.

This clonotype was detected ten times or more. The chain couples TRBV6-1 to TRBJ1-2; 11 nucleotides match TRBD1. Germline CDR1 MNHNS, CDR2 SASEGT. V was pared by 6 bases and J by 8 bases, with 5 bases of the junction left unmatched. The CDR3 is 13 amino acids. The CDR3: CASRGQGALGYTF. The CDR3 nucleotides read TGTGCCAGCAGAGGACAGGGGGCGCTCGGCTACACCTTC.

This clonotype was seen more than once but under ten times. Because it lacks the conserved phenylalanine or tryptophan at the end, this CDR3 is likely a read error. The chain recombines TRBV6-2 or TRBV6-3 with TRBJ1-1; 11 nucleotides agree with TRBD1. Trimming at V came to 5 bases and at J to 7 bases, leaving 6 bases not matched to a gene. The germline V gene encodes CDR1 MNHEY and CDR2 SVGEGT. The CDR3 is made up of 14 amino acids. In DNA, the CDR3 is TGTGCCAGCAGTACGAGGACAGGGGGCCTTGAAGCTTTCCTT. This sequence encodes CASSTRTGGLEAFL.

The sample holds many counts of this clonotype. The CDR3 sequence is CASRAGVQETQYF. The CDR3 DNA reads as TGCGCCAGCAGAGCGGGCGTCCAAGAGACCCAGTACTTC. This rearrangement joins TRBV5-1 to TRBJ2-5; tentative D call: TRBD2 (6 bases). This CDR3 comprises 13 residues. CDR1 and CDR2 from the germline V gene are SGHRS and YFSETQ. Trimming removed 5 bases from V and 1 base from J, with 9 bases in between.

In this sample, this clonotype turned up many times. The chain uses TRBV2 and TRBJ1-1; tentative D call: TRBD1 (5 bases). The CDR3 is 14 residues long. V was clipped by 7 bases and J by 4 bases, with 16 bases between them. Germline V gene data show CDR1 as SNHLY and CDR2 as FYNNEI. The CDR3 loop is CASMDGALGTEAFF. In DNA form, the CDR3 reads TGTGCCAGCATGGATGGGGCCCTGGGCACTGAAGCTTTCTTT.

This chain links TRBV28 with TRBJ2-7, with TRBD2 identical over 10 bases. Germline values: CDR1 MDHEN, CDR2 SYDVKM. This CDR3 is built from 19 residues. With V trimmed by 3 bases and J by 2 bases, 16 bases remained unmatched. CDR3: CASSFILRPSGRAAYEQYF. The CDR3 DNA follows: TGTGCCAGCAGTTTCATCCTTAGACCTAGCGGGAGAGCCGCCTACGAGCAGTACTTC. Drawing the rest from reference TRBV28 and TRBJ2-7, the complete variable domain is DVKVTQSSRYLVKRTGEKVFLECVQDMDHENMFWYRQDPGLGLRLIYFSYDVKMKEKGDIPEGYSVSREKKERFSLILESASTNQTSMYLCASSFILRPSGRAAYEQYFGPGTRLTVT.

This clonotype appeared a few times. A single base separates this from a much larger clone, so it may be a read error. This rearrangement joins TRBV20-1 to TRBJ1-2; 8 bases are a match to TRBD1. The germline gives CDR1 DFQATT, CDR2 SNEGSKA (reference sequence). The CDR3 runs to 14 residues. The CDR3 DNA sequence: TGCAGTACTAGAGACTTCGACAGGGGCGACGGCTACACCTTC. It translates to CSTRDFDRGDGYTF.

The V call is TRBV29-1, the J call TRBJ2-6, with D unresolved. The germline gives CDR1 SQVTM, CDR2 ANQGSEA. V was shortened by 4 bases and J by 0 bases, with 4 bases between the two germline ends. The CDR3 has 13 amino acids. The CDR3 bases are TGCAGCGTTGCTAACTCTGGGGCCAACGTCCTGACTTTC. It specifies CSVANSGANVLTF.

With respect to this clonotype: This likely traces to a read error, being one base from a far larger clone. The rearrangement uses TRBV2 and TRBJ2-3; TRBD2 agrees at 11 bases. The end of the DNA is better explained by TRBJ2-1, so the J call may be wrong. Per germline, CDR1 SNHLY and CDR2 FYNNEI. The CDR3 extends over 15 amino acids. The CDR3 protein is CASSFTSGGFDEQFF. CDR3 nucleotides: TGTGCCAGCAGTTTCACTAGCGGGGGCTTCGATGAGCAGTTCTTC.

This clonotype was counted many times. The J gene is TRBJ2-3, the V gene TRBV5-1, with D perhaps assigned TRBD1 or TRBD2 (5 bases each). The germline gives CDR1 SGHRS, CDR2 YFSETQ. This CDR3 comprises 16 residues. V shed 1 base and J shed 3 bases, with 15 bases lying between them. CDR3 DNA: TGCGCCAGCAGCTTGAACACCGGGACGGAAACAGATACGCAGTATTTT. Protein sequence: CASSLNTGTETDTQYF. The whole variable domain, remainder taken from reference TRBV5-1 and TRBJ2-3, is KAGVTQTPRYLIKTRGQQVTLSCSPISGHRSVSWYQQTPGQGLQFLFEYFSETQRNKGNFPGRFSGRQFSNSRSEMNVSTLELGDSALYLCASSLNTGTETDTQYFGPGTRLTVL.